This T cell receptor beta chain was sequenced in a study of blood T cells in healthy people across ages. Then a second PCR, running roughly 7 to 11 cycles, was carried out with a sample-barcoded 5' primer and a J-beta primer mix. Each cDNA molecule was tagged by a template-switch adaptor that had 12 random nucleotides. TCRdb re-derived calls from the 5' RACE reads in MiXCR, one entry per CDR3 protein. The sample records 780,000 or so distinct CDR3 sequences, about 48% being singletons. A few counts support this clonotype. This CDR3 region has 15 residues. The source is a man older than 75 in good health. The chain carries TRBV21-1 and TRBJ1-2. TRBV21-1 is annotated as a pseudogene. The source material was blood. CDR3 DNA: TGTGCCAGCAGCAAAAATGGGATATCGAACTATGGCTACACCTTC. Amino acids: CASSKNGISNYGYTF.